These 10 T cell receptor beta chains originate from one sample sequenced in a study of cytomegalovirus exposure and HLA in healthy donors. TCRdb's copy holds only in-frame clones and misses some; the assay was immunoSEQ multiplex PCR. The sample has some 90,000 clones; approximately 96% are singletons. Specimen: PBMCs. These receptors were taken from a man between 18 and 29 years old in good health and CMV-seronegative.

This chain joins TRBV2 and TRBJ2-3; D gene ambiguous. Germline V gene lookup returns CDR1 SNHLY and CDR2 FYNNEI. CDR3 length: 16 residues. Between the trimmed V and J ends, which lost 2 bases and 0 bases, there was a span of 12 bases. The DNA of the CDR3 is TGTGCCAGCAGTGAATTTCGCATGACTAGCACAGATACGCAGTATTTT. Protein product: CASSEFRMTSTDTQYF. Combining the CDR3 with reference TRBV2 and TRBJ2-3 gives the whole variable domain EPEVTQTPSHQVTQMGQEVILRCVPISNHLYFYWYRQILGQKVEFLVSFYNNEISEKSEIFDDQFSVERPDGSNFTLKIRSTKLEDSAMYFCASSEFRMTSTDTQYFGPGTRLTVL.

The rearrangement links TRBV29-1 to TRBJ1-1, with 8 bases identical to TRBD1. V dropped 7 bases and J dropped 5; count of bases not matched to a gene: 6. Germline V CDR1 and CDR2: SQVTM, ANQGSEA. CDR3 length equals 12 residues. CDR3 in DNA: TGCAGCGCCGGGACAGGCCGGACTGAAGCTTTCTTT. This gives the protein CSAGTGRTEAFF.

This clone was seen only once. The chain links TRBV19 to TRBJ2-1; the match to TRBD1 covers 8 bases. The CDR3 contains 17 residues. J lost 8 bases, V lost 5 bases, and 17 bases had no gene match. The germline CDR1 and CDR2 sequences are LNHDA and SQIVND (reference sequence). CDR3 bases: TGTGCCAGTAGTTTAAGCGCGGGCAGGGGGCTAAGTGATGAGCAGTTCTTC. Translation: CASSLSAGRGLSDEQFF.

The chain is built from TRBV5-1 and TRBJ1-4; 7 nucleotides align to TRBD1. Germline assignment: CDR1 SGHRS and CDR2 YFSETQ. With 4 bases clipped from V and 5 bases from J, the junction kept 5 bases outside the gene matches. This CDR3 is 14 amino acids long. The CDR3 sequence: CASSTDRQNEKLFF. The DNA for the CDR3 is TGCGCCAGCAGCACGGACAGGCAGAATGAAAAACTGTTTTTT.

The chain combines TRBV9 with TRBJ2-5; D possibly corresponds to TRBD1 (6 bases). The CDR3 loop spans 15 amino acids. CDR1 is SGDLS and CDR2 is YYNGEE in the germline V gene. V lost 4 bases and J 3 bases, leaving 16 bases between the germline ends. The CDR3 loop reads CASSPPGPGEETQYF. CDR3 DNA sequence: TGTGCCAGCAGCCCTCCTGGGCCAGGGGAAGAGACCCAGTACTTC.

This chain uses TRBV19 with TRBJ2-7; maybe TRBD1 (6 bases). This CDR3 comprises 15 residues. The V end lost 0 bases, the J end lost 4 bases, and 13 bases lay between the germline ends. Germline V lookup: CDR1 LNHDA, CDR2 SQIVND (reference sequence). CDR3 DNA sequence: TGTGCCAGTAGTATAGATTTCGAAAGGGGGTACGAGCAGTACGTC. This sequence encodes CASSIDFERGYEQYV.

The rearrangement joins TRBV11-2 to TRBJ2-1, with TRBD2 identical over 8 bases. Germline CDR1 SGHAT, CDR2 FQNNGV. This CDR3 has 15 amino acids. V dropped 5 bases and J dropped 1; count of bases not matched to a gene: 4. The CDR3 loop is CASSRSGNSYNEQFF. Here the CDR3 DNA reads TGTGCCAGCAGCCGTAGCGGGAATTCCTACAATGAGCAGTTCTTC.

The J gene is TRBJ2-3, the V gene TRBV28; no clear D gene. This CDR3 has 12 amino acids. Trimming cost V 5 bases and J 5 bases, with 8 bases left between them. Per germline, CDR1 MDHEN and CDR2 SYDVKM. The CDR3 region is CASSNPQDTQYF. DNA of the CDR3: TGTGCCAGCAGTAATCCCCAAGATACGCAGTATTTT.

The rearrangement links TRBV30 to TRBJ1-3; D is possibly TRBD1 (6 bases). CDR1 is GTSNPN and CDR2 is SVGIG in the germline V gene (reference sequence). The CDR3 runs to 13 residues. The V end was cut by 4 bases, the J end by 2 bases, with 9 bases between. The CDR3 loop reads CAWTQGPGNTIYF. DNA for the CDR3: TGTGCCTGGACACAGGGCCCTGGAAACACCATATATTTT. The whole variable domain, remainder taken from reference TRBV30 and TRBJ1-3, is SQTIHQWPATLVQPVGSPLSLECTVEGTSNPNLYWYRQAAGRGLQLLFYSVGIGQISSEVPQNLSASRPQDRQFILSSKKLLLSDSGFYLCAWTQGPGNTIYFGEGSWLTVV.

This clone was recorded once. The chain recombines TRBV18 with TRBJ1-1; TRBD1 might be the D (6 bases). The V gene's germline CDR1 is KGHSH and CDR2 LQKENI. Trimming pared 6 bases from V and 6 bases from J, leaving 14 bases between. The length of the CDR3 is 13 residues. The DNA for the CDR3 is TGTGCCAGCTCCACAGGGCTTGACCCTGAAGCTTTCTTT. This gives the protein CASSTGLDPEAFF.